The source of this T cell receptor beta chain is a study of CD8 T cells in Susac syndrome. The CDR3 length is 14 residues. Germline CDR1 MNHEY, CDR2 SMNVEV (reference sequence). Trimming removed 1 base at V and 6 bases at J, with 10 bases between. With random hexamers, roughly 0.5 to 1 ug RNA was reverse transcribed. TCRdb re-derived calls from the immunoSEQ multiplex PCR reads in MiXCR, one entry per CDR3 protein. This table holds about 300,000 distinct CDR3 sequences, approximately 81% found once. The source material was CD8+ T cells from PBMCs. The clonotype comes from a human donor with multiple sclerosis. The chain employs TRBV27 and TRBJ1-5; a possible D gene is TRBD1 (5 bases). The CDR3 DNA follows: TGTGCCAGCAGTTTATACGCGGGGGGTCAGCCCCAGCATTTT. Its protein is CASSLYAGGQPQHF.